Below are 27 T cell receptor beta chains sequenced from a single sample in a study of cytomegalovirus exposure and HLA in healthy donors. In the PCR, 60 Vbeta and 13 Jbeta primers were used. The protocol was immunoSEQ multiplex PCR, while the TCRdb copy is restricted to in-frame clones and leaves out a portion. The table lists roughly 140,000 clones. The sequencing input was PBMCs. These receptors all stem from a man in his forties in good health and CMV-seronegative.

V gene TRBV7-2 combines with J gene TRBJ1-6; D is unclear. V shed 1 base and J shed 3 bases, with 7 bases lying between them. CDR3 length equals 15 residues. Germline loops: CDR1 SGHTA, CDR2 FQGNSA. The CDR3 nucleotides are TGTGCCAGCAGCTTAGTAGCACTCTATAATTCACCCCTCCACTTT. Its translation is CASSLVALYNSPLHF.

The CDR3 spells CASSVMKGGSEKLFF. The CDR3 DNA is TGTGCCAGCAGCGTAATGAAGGGCGGGAGTGAAAAACTGTTTTTT. This sequence joins TRBV9 and TRBJ1-4, with D uncertain. CDR1 is SGDLS and CDR2 is YYNGEE in the germline V gene. The CDR3 sequence is 15 residues long. Deletions cut 1 base from V and 7 bases from J, with 14 bases between.

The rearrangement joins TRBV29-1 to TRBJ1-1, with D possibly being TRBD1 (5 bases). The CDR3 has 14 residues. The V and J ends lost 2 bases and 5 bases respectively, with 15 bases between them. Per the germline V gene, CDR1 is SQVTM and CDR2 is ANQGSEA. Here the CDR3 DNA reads TGCAGCGTTGAATCCCCCAGGGATGCAACTGAAGCTTTCTTT. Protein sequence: CSVESPRDATEAFF.

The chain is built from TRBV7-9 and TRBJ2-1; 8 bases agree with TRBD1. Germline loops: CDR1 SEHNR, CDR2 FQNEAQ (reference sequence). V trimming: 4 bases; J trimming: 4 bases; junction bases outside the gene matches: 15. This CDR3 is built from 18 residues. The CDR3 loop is CASSYLPTTGGSYNEQFF. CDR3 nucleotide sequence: TGTGCCAGCAGCTACTTACCTACAACAGGGGGTTCATACAATGAGCAGTTCTTC.

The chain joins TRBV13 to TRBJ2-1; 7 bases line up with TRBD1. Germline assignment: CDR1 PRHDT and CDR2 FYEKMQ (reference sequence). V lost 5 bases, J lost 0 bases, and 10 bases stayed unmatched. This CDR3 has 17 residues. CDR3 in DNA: TGTGCCAGCAGCCTACGGACAGGCGGGTTCTCCTACAATGAGCAGTTCTTC. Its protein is CASSLRTGGFSYNEQFF.

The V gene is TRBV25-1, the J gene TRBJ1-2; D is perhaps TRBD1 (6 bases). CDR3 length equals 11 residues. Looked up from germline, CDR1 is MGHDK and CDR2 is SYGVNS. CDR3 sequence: CAAGTNYGYTF. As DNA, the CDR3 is TGTGCGGCAGGGACAAACTATGGCTACACCTTC.

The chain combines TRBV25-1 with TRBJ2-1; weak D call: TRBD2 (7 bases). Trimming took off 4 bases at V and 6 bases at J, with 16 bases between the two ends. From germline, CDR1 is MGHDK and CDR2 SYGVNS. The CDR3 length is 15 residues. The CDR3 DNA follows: TGTGCCAGCAGTGGGGGGGGGCTAGCGATCAATGAGCAGTTCTTC. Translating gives CASSGGGLAINEQFF.

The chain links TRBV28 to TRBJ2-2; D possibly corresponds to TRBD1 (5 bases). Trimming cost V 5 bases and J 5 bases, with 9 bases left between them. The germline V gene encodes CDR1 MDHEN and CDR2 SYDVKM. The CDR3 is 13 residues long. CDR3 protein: CASSNRLTGELFF. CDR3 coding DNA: TGTGCCAGCAGTAACAGGTTAACCGGGGAGCTGTTTTTT.

CDR3 residues: CRAQETQYF. The DNA of the CDR3 is TGCAGAGCCCAAGAGACCCAGTACTTC. The chain carries TRBV29-1 and TRBJ2-5; unclear D gene. Per germline, CDR1 SQVTM and CDR2 ANQGSEA. The CDR3 length is 9 residues.

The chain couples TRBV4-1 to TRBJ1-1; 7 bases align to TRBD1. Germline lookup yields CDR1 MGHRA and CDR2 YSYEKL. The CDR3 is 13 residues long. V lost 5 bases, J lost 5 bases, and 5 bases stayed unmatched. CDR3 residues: CASSRGPGTEAFF. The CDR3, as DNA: TGCGCCAGCAGCAGGGGGCCGGGGACTGAAGCTTTCTTT.

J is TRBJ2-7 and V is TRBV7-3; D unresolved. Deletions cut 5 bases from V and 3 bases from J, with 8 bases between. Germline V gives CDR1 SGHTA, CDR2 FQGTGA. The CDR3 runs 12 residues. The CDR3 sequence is CASSPTHYEQYF. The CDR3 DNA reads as TGTGCCAGCAGCCCGACTCACTACGAGCAGTACTTC.

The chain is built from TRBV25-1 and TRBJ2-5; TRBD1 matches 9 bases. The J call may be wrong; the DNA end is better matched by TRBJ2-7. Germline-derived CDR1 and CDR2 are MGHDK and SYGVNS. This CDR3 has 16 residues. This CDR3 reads CASSDFLGQGGREQYF. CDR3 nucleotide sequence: TGTGCCAGCAGTGATTTTTTGGGACAGGGAGGTCGCGAGCAGTACTTC.

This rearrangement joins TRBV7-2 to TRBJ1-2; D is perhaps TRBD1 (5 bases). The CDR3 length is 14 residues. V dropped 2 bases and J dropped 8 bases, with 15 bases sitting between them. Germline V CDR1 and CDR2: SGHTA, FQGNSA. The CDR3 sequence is CASSLRPGRQGYTF. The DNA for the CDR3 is TGTGCCAGCAGCTTACGTCCAGGGCGGCAGGGCTACACCTTC.

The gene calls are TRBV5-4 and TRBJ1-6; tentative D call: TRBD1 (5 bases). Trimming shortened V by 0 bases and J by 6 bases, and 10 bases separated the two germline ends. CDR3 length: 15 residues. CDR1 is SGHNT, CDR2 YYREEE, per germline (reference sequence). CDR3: CASSLVGAGNSPLHF. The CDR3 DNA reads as TGTGCCAGCAGCTTGGTAGGGGCAGGTAATTCACCCCTCCACTTT.

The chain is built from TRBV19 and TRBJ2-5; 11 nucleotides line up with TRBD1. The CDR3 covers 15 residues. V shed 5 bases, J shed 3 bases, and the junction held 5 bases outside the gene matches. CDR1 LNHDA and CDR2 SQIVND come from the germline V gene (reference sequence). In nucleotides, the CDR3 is TGTGCCAGTAGTCCCTGGGACAGGGGGAAAGAGACCCAGTACTTC. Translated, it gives CASSPWDRGKETQYF.

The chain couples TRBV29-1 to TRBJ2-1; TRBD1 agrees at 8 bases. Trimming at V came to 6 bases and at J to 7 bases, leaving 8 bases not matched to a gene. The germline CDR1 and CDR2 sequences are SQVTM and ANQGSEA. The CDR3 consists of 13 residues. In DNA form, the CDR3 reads TGCAGCGTCGCCAAGGACAGGGCAAATGAGCAGTTCTTC. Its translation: CSVAKDRANEQFF.

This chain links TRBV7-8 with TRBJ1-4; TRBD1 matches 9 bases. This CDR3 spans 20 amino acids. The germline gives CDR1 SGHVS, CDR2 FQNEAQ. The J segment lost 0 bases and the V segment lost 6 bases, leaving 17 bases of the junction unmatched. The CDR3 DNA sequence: TGTGCCAGCAGACAATACAGGGGGCGACGGAGAAATGCAACTAATGAAAAACTGTTTTTT. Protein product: CASRQYRGRRRNATNEKLFF. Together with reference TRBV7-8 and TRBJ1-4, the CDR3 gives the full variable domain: GAGVSQSPRYKVAKRGQDVALRCDPISGHVSLFWYQQALGQGPEFLTYFQNEAQLDKSGLPSDRFFAERPEGSVSTLKIQRTQQEDSAVYLCASRQYRGRRRNATNEKLFFGSGTQLSVL.

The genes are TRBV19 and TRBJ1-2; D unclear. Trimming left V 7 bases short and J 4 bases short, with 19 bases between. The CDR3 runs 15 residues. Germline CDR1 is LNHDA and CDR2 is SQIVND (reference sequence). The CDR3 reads CASTNPQIFSYGYTF. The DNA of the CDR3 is TGTGCCAGTACCAACCCACAGATCTTCTCCTATGGCTACACCTTC.

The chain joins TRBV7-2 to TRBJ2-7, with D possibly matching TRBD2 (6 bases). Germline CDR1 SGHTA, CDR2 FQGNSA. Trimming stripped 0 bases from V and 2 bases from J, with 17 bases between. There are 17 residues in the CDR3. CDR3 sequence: CASSLASRAGRAYEQYF. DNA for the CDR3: TGTGCCAGCAGCTTAGCGTCAAGGGCGGGACGAGCCTACGAGCAGTACTTC.

CDR3: CASSDTGYTGELFF. The CDR3 nucleotides read TGTGCCAGTAGTGATACAGGGTACACCGGGGAGCTGTTTTTT. The V call is TRBV19, the J call TRBJ2-2, with a weak D call TRBD1 (6 bases). From germline, CDR1 is LNHDA and CDR2 SQIVND (reference sequence). The CDR3 is 14 residues long. Trimming took 5 bases from V and 3 from J, leaving 10 bases between them. Looking up the rest from reference TRBV19 and TRBJ2-2 gives the full variable domain: DGGITQSPKYLFRKEGQNVTLSCEQNLNHDAMYWYRQDPGQGLRLIYYSQIVNDFQKGDIAEGYSVSREKKESFPLTVTSAQKNPTAFYLCASSDTGYTGELFFGEGSRLTVL.

CDR3 nucleotides: TGTGCCAGCTCCCCCGGGACAAGCGACGAGCAGTACTTC. It specifies CASSPGTSDEQYF. The V call is TRBV18, the J call TRBJ2-7; tentatively, D is TRBD1 (6 bases). CDR3 length: 13 amino acids. Germline assignment: CDR1 KGHSH and CDR2 LQKENI. The germline V and J ends were trimmed by 6 bases and 5 bases, with 14 bases remaining between them.

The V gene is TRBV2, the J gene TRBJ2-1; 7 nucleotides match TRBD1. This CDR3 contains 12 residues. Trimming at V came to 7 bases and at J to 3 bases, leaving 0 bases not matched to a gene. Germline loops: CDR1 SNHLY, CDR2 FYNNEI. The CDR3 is CASTGGYNEQFF. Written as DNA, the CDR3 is TGTGCCAGCACAGGGGGCTACAATGAGCAGTTCTTC.

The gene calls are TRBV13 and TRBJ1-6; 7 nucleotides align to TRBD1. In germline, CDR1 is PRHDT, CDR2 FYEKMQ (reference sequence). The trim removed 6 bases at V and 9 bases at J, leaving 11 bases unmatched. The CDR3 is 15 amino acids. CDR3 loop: CASRRGPPIGSPLHF. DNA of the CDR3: TGTGCCAGCAGGAGGGGGCCCCCCATCGGTTCACCCCTCCACTTT.

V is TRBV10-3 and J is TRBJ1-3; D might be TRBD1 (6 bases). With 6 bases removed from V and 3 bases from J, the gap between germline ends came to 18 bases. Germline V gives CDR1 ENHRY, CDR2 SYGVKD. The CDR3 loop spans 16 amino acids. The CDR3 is CAISDAGGANGNTIYF. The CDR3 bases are TGTGCCATCAGCGACGCGGGGGGGGCTAATGGAAACACCATATATTTT.

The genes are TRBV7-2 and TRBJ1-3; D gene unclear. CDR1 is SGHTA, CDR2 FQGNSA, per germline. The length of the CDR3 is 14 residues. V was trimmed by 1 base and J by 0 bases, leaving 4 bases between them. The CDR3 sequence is CASSLDISGNTIYF. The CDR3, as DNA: TGTGCCAGCAGCTTAGACATCTCTGGAAACACCATATATTTT.

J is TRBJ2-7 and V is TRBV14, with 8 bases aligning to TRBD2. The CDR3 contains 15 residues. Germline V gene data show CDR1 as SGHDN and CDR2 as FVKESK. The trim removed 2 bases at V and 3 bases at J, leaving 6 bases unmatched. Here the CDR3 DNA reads TGTGCCAGCAGCCAACTACTAGCGGCTCGCTACGAGCAGTACTTC. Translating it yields CASSQLLAARYEQYF.

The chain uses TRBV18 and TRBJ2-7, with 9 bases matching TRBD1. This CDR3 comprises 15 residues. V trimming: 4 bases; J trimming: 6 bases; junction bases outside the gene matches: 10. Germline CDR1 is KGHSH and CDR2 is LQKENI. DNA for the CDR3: TGTGCCAGCTCACTTGGACAGGGGAGTAGTGGCGAGCAGTACTTC. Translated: CASSLGQGSSGEQYF. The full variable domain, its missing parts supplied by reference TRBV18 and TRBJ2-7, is NAGVMQNPRHLVRRRGQEARLRCSPMKGHSHVYWYRQLPEEGLKFMVYLQKENIIDESGMPKERFSAEFPKEGPSILRIQQVVRGDSAAYFCASSLGQGSSGEQYFGPGTRLTVT.